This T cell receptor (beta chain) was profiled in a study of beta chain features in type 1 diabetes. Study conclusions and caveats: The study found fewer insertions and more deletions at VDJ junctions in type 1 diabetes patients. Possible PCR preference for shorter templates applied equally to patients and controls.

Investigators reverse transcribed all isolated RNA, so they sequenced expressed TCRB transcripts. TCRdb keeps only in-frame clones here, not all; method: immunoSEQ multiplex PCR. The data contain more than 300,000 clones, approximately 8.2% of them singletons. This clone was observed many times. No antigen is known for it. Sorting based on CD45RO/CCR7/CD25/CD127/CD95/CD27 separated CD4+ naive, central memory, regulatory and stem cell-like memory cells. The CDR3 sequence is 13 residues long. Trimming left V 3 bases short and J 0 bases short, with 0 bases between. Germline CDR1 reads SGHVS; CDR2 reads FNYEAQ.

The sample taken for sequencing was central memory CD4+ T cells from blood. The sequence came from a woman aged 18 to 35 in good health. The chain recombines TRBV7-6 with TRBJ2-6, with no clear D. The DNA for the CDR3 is TGTGCCAGCAGCTTCTCTGGGGCCAACGTCCTGACTTTC. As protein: CASSFSGANVLTF.